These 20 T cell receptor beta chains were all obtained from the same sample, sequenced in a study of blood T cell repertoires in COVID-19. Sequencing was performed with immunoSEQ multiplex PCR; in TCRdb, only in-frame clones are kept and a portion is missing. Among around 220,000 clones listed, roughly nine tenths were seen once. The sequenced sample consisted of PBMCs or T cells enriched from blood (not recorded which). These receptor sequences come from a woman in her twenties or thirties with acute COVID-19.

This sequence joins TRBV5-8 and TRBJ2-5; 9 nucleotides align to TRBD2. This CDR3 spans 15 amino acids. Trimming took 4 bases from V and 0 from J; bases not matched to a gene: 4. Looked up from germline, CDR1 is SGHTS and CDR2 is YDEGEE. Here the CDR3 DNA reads TGTGCCAGCAGCCCGGGACTAGCAGACCAAGAGACCCAGTACTTC. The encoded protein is CASSPGLADQETQYF.

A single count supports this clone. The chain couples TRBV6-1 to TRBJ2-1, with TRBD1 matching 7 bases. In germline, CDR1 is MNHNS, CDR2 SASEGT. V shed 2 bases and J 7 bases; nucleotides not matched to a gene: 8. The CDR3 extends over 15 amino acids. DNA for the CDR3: TGTGCCAGCAGTGAACGAGGGGGCGCGTCAAATGAGCAGTTCTTC. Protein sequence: CASSERGGASNEQFF.

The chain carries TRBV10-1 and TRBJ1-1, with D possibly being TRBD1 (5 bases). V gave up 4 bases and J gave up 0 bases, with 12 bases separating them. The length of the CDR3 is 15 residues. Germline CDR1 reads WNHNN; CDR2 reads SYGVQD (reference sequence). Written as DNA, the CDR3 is TGCGCCAGCAGTGCGACAGCCTCGATGAACACTGAAGCTTTCTTT. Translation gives CASSATASMNTEAFF.

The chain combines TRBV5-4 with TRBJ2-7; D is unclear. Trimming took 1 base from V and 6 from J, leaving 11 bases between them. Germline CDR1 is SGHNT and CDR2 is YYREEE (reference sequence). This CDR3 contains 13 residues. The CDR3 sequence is CASSLSLGSEQYF. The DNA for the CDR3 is TGTGCCAGCAGCTTGTCTCTGGGCTCCGAGCAGTACTTC.

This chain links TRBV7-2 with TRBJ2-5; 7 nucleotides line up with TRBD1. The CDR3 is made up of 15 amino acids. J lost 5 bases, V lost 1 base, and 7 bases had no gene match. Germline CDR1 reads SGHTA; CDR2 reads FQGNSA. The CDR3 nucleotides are TGTGCCAGCAGCTTAGAAATAGGGGGCTGGGAGACCCAGTACTTC. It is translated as CASSLEIGGWETQYF. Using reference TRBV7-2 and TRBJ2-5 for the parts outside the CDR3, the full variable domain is GAGVSQSPSNKVTEKGKDVELRCDPISGHTALYWYRQSLGQGLEFLIYFQGNSAPDKSGLPSDRFSAERTGGSVSTLTIQRTQQEDSAVYLCASSLEIGGWETQYFGPGTRLLVL.

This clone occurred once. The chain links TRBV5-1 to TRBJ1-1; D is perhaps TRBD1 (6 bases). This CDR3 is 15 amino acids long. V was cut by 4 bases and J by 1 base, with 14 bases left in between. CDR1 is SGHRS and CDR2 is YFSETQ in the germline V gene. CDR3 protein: CASSDRRDKNTEAFF. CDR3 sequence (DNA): TGCGCCAGCAGCGATCGCCGGGACAAGAACACTGAAGCTTTCTTT.

The CDR3 DNA reads as TGCGCCAGCAGCCTTCGGGTGGGGCTGGATACGCAGTATTTT. This sequence encodes CASSLRVGLDTQYF. V is TRBV4-1 and J is TRBJ2-3; weak D call: TRBD1 (5 bases). V lost 4 bases and J lost 6, with 14 bases in between. Germline V lookup: CDR1 MGHRA, CDR2 YSYEKL. The CDR3 has 14 residues.

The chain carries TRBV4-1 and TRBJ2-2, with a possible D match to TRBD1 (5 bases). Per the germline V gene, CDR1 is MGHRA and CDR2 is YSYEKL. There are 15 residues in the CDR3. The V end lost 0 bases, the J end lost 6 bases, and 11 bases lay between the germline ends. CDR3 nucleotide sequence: TGCGCCAGCAGCCAAGATCTGCCCAGGGCCGGGGAGCTGTTTTTT. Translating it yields CASSQDLPRAGELFF.

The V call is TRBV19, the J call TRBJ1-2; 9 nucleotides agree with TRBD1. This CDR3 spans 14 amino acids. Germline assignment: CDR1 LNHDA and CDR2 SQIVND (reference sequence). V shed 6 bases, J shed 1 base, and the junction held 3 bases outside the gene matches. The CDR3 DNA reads TGTGCCAGTAGAGACAGGGGGGGTAACTATGGCTACACCTTC. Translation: CASRDRGGNYGYTF.

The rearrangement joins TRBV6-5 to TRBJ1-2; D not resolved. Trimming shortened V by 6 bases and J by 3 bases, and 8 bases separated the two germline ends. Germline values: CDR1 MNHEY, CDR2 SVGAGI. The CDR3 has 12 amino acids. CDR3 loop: CASSSVDYGYTF. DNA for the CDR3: TGTGCCAGCAGCTCGGTGGACTATGGCTACACCTTC.

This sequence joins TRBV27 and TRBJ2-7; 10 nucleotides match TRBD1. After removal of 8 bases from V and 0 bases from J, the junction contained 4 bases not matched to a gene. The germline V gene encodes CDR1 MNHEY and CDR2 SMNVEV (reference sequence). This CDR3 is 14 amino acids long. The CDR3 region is CASSGQGVSYEQYF. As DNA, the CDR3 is TGTGCCAGCTCAGGACAGGGGGTCTCCTACGAGCAGTACTTC.

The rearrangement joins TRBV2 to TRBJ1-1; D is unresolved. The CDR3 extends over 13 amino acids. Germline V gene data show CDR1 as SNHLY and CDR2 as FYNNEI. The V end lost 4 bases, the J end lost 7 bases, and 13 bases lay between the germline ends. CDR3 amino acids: CASSGLGVGEAFF. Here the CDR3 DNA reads TGTGCCAGCAGTGGTCTAGGTGTCGGTGAAGCTTTCTTT.

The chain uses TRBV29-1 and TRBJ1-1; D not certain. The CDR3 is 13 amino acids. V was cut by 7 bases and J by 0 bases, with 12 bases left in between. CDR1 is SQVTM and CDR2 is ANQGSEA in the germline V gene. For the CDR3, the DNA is TGCAGCGCCGCCCCGACAATGAACACTGAAGCTTTCTTT. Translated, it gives CSAAPTMNTEAFF.

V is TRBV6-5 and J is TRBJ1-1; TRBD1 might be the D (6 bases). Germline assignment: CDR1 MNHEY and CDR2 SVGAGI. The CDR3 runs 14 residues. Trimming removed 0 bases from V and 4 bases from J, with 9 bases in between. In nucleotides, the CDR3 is TGTGCCAGCAGTTACTCGAGAGGGGGCACTGAAGCTTTCTTT. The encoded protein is CASSYSRGGTEAFF.

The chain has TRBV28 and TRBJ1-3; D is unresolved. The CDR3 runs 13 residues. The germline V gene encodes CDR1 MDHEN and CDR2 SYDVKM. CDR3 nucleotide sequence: TGTGCATCGCGGGGAGCTTCTGGAAACACCATATATTTT. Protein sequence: CASRGASGNTIYF.

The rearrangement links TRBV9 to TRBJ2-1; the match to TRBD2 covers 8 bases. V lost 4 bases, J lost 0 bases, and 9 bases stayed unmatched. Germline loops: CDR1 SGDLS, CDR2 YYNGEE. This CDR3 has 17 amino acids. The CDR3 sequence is CASSPRGSGSSYNEQFF. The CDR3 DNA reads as TGTGCCAGCAGCCCCCGGGGGAGCGGGAGCTCCTACAATGAGCAGTTCTTC. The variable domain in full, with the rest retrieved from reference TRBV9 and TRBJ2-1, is DSGVTQTPKHLITATGQRVTLRCSPRSGDLSVYWYQQSLDQGLQFLIQYYNGEERAKGNILERFSAQQFPDLHSELNLSSLELGDSALYFCASSPRGSGSSYNEQFFGPGTRLTVL.

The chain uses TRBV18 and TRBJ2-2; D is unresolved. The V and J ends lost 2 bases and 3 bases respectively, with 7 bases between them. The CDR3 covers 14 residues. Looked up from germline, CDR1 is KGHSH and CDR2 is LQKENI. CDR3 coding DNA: TGTGCCAGCTCACCAGACTTTTACACCGGGGAGCTGTTTTTT. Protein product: CASSPDFYTGELFF.

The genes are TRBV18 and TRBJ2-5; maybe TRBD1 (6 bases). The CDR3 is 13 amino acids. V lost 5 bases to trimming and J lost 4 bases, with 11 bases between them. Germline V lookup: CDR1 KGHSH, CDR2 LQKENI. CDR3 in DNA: TGTGCCAGCTCAACCTCAGGGGCAGAGACCCAGTACTTC. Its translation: CASSTSGAETQYF.

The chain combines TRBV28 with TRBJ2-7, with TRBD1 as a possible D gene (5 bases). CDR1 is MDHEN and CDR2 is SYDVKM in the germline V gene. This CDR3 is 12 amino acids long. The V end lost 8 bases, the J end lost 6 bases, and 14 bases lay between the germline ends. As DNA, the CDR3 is TGTGCCAGCTTCCCGCAGGGTGGCGAGCAGTACTTC. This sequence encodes CASFPQGGEQYF.

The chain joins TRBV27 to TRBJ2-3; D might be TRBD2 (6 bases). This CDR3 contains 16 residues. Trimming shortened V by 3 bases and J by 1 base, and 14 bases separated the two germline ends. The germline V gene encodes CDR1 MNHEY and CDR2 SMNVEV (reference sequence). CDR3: CASSFLLSGRTDTQYF. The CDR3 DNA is TGTGCCAGCAGTTTTTTACTTAGCGGCCGCACAGATACGCAGTATTTT.